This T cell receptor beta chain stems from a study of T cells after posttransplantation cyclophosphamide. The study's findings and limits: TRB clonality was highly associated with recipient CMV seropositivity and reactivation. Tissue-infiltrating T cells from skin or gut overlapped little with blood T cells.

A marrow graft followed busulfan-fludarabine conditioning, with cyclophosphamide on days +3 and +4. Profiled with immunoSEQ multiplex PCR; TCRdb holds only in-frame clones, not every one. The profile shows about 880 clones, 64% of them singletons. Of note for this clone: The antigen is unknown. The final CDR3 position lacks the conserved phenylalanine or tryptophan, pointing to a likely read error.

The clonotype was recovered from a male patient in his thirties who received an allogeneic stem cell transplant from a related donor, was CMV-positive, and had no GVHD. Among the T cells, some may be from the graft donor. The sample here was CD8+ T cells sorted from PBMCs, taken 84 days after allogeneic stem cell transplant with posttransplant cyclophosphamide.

The DNA for the CDR3 is TGTGCCTGGAGTGTATTAGGCCGGAACACCGGGGAGCTGTTTTCT. Protein sequence: CAWSVLGRNTGELFS. The V and J genes are TRBV30 and TRBJ2-2; D call uncertain. This CDR3 spans 15 amino acids. Germline V gene lookup returns CDR1 GTSNPN and CDR2 SVGIG (reference sequence). V shed 0 bases and J shed 1 base, with 9 bases lying between them.